The T cell receptor (beta chain) under discussion was sequenced for a study of CD8+ T cells in alopecia areata. Overall study: Tofacitinib administration to treated patients was oral, at 5 to 10 mg twice daily. Tofacitinib therapy lasting 6 to 18 months was followed by 6 months off drug.

V was cut by 0 bases and J by 2 bases, with 14 bases left in between. The CDR3 runs 16 residues. Looked up from germline, CDR1 is MGHRA and CDR2 is YSYEKL. Stated treatment: oral pan-JAK inhibitor, 5-10 mg twice daily. Study results and limitations: Throughout tofacitinib, many expanded lesional clones continued to persist in scalp and blood.

Points on this clone: Its antigen is undetermined.

Reverse transcription of extracted RNA yielded cDNA, which provided the sequencing template. Sequenced by immunoSEQ multiplex PCR; TCRdb stores in-frame clones only, minus some. The data hold more than 200,000 clones, with around 65% observed a single time. The chain couples TRBV4-1 to TRBJ2-7; D unclear. This receptor was identified in a human donor with alopecia areata. The sequenced sample was CD4+ T cells sorted from blood, obtained at week 4, from a patient treated with tofacitinib. This CDR3 reads CASSQEGPRRAYEQYF. In nucleotides, the CDR3 is TGCGCCAGCAGCCAAGAGGGTCCTAGAAGGGCCTACGAGCAGTACTTC.